This T cell receptor beta chain was retrieved from a study of identical twins' blood T cells. Authors' methods: Each library had roughly 2 to 4 million CDR3 reads and about 100,000 to nearly 500,000 clonotypes. TCRdb independently ran MiXCR on the 5' RACE reads; one entry per CDR3 protein. The authors' filters were not applied to this entry. This sample has hundreds of thousands of distinct CDR3 sequences, with around 30% found just once. This clonotype has just a few counts. Its target is unknown. Study outcomes and limitations: Twin similarity might stem from environmental factors, not only genetics.

This receptor was identified in a woman aged 18-49 years in good health. Sequenced material: PBMCs.

The CDR3 protein is CASSLAIGGVTEAFF. For the CDR3, the DNA is TGTGCCAGCAGTCTCGCTATCGGGGGGGTCACTGAAGCTTTCTTT. The rearrangement uses TRBV6-5 and TRBJ1-1; D is perhaps TRBD1 (5 bases). Deletions cut 5 bases from V and 4 bases from J, with 17 bases between. The CDR3 extends over 15 amino acids. Per the germline V gene, CDR1 is MNHEY and CDR2 is SVGAGI.